This T cell receptor beta chain derives from a study of technical replicates of blood from a handful of donors. Assay used: immunoSEQ multiplex PCR; TCRdb lists only in-frame clones, some missing. This table holds about 14,000 clones, almost 85% found once. The receptor was isolated from a human donor in good health. Specimen: PBMCs.

The CDR3 here is CASSPGRAETQYF. DNA for the CDR3: TGTGCCAGCAGCCCGGGGAGGGCTGAGACCCAGTACTTC. V gene TRBV2 combines with J gene TRBJ2-5; 7 bases are shared with TRBD2. Germline CDR1 SNHLY, CDR2 FYNNEI. J gave up 5 bases and V 6 bases, and 6 bases lay outside the gene matches. The CDR3 covers 13 residues. Using reference TRBV2 and TRBJ2-5 for the parts outside the CDR3, the full variable domain is EPEVTQTPSHQVTQMGQEVILRCVPISNHLYFYWYRQILGQKVEFLVSFYNNEISEKSEIFDDQFSVERPDGSNFTLKIRSTKLEDSAMYFCASSPGRAETQYFGPGTRLLVL.